The T cell receptor (beta chain) described here comes from a study of T cell changes during pregnancy in multiple sclerosis. Only in-frame clones appear in the TCRdb table, and some are missing; sequencing was by immunoSEQ multiplex PCR. The sample shows 65,000 to 85,000 clones, about 90% of them seen only once. The CDR3 contains 12 residues. Germline CDR1 is ENHRY and CDR2 is SYGVKD. Trimming removed 8 bases from V and 3 bases from J, with 11 bases in between. The sample in question was peripheral blood, obtained after pregnancy. The V gene is TRBV10-3, the J gene TRBJ2-7; a possible D gene is TRBD2 (6 bases). This sequence was found in a female donor in good health, enrolled as a control in a pregnancy study. CDR3 nucleotides: TGTGCCATCGGGGACTCCTACTACGAGCAGTACTTC. It yields the protein CAIGDSYYEQYF.